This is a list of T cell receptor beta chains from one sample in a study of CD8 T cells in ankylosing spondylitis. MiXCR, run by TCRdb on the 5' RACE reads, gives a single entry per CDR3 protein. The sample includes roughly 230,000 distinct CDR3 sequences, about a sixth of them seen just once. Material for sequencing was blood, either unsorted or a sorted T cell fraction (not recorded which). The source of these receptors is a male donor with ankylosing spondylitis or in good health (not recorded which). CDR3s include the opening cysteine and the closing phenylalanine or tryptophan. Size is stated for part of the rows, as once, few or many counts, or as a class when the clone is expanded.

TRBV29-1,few,CSARDGPETQYF
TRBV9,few,CASSRWGGPDTQYF
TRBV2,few,CASSGTSGSPFPHEQYF
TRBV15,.,CATSRDHGPIAEQYF
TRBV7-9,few,CASSLARGQYEQYF
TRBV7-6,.,CASSQGQVGYEQYF
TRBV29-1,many,CSVDPDEGGEQYF
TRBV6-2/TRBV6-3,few,CASSYLKAGVSHEQYF
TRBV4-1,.,CASSQQQFQETQYF
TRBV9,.,CASSVGSPNTGELFF
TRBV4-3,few,CASSQDLTASYEQYF
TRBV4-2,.,CASSFRTGDMNTEAFF
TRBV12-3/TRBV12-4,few,CASSSSGYNEQFF
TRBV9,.,CASSGDRQETQYF
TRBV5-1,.,CASSSWGSGANVLTF
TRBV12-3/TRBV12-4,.,CASTPFGALEQYF
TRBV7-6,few,CASSPRQSPYEQYF
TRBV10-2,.,CASTGTGRYEQYF
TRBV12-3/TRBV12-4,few,CASSLVVSEQFF
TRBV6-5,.,CASNLLAVRSSYNEQFF
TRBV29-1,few,CSVEDYTGSSTDTQYF
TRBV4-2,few,CASTGVRGTEAFF
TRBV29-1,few,CSVEETPASTDTQYF
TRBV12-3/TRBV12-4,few,CASSPPGLAGFRFEQYF
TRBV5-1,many,CASSLEGTGPSYEQYF
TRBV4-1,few,CASSFPSRLAGCSYEQYF
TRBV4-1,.,CASSDVANEQFF
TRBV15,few,CATSADRSSEQYF
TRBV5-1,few,CASSQAWGAQGDEQYF
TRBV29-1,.,CSVPPSGLAGGPIFYTDTQYF
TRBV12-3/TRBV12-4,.,CASSLAQGANTQYF
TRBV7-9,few,CASSLGGGQGHFF
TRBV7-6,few,CASSLGTRLEQYF
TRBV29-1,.,CSVEFRSGELFF
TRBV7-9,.,CASSLYRHGGGTEAFF
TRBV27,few,CASRTDGETQYF
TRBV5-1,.,CASSGQTAPSYNEQFF
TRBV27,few,CASWASGSLYEQYF
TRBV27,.,CASSLLREAPNEQFF
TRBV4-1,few,CASSQETGTAFF
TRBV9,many,CASSVGSAEDTQYF
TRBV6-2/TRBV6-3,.,CASSPHKDTGLNIQYF
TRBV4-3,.,CASSQDSGGVNSPLHF
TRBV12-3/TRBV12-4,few,CASYWSGLAGVGWAGELFF
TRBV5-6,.,CASSLDSTQYF